Below, 25 T cell receptor beta chains from the same sample are listed, as sequenced in a study of blood T cell dynamics during melanoma immunotherapy. The sample's time point: week 3, after first cycle of checkpoint inhibitor. The assay was immunoSEQ multiplex PCR, and TCRdb's table has in-frame clones only and misses some. The profile covers about 15,000 clones, with about 90% appearing a single time and 0.92% taken by the ten largest. Sample: blood, taken from a patient treated with checkpoint blockade. These receptors came from a human donor with melanoma.

The chain joins TRBV7-2 to TRBJ1-4; no clear D. The CDR3 spans 12 residues. Trimming took 1 base from V and 8 from J, leaving 5 bases between them. CDR1 is SGHTA, CDR2 FQGNSA, per germline. CDR3 in DNA: TGTGCCAGCAGCTTAGTTGGCGAAAAACTGTTTTTT. This encodes CASSLVGEKLFF.

The rearrangement links TRBV30 to TRBJ1-2; 9 bases align to TRBD1. The V gene end was trimmed by 4 bases and the J gene end by 8 bases; junction bases not matched to a gene: 8. Germline loops: CDR1 GTSNPN, CDR2 SVGIG (reference sequence). The CDR3 length is 13 residues. In nucleotides, the CDR3 is TGTGCCTGGATTCACAGGGGGCAGCACGGCTACACCTTC. This codes for CAWIHRGQHGYTF.

J is TRBJ2-1 and V is TRBV19; TRBD2 aligns across 14 bases. Per the germline V gene, CDR1 is LNHDA and CDR2 is SQIVND (reference sequence). This CDR3 is 15 amino acids long. Trimming at V came to 6 bases and at J to 9 bases, leaving 7 bases not matched to a gene. The CDR3 DNA sequence: TGTGCCAGTAGCCCCGGGACTAGCGGGAGTGGTGAGCAGTTCTTC. Encoded protein: CASSPGTSGSGEQFF.

The chain is built from TRBV6-1 and TRBJ2-6, with unresolved D. The CDR3 is 14 residues long. In germline, CDR1 is MNHNS, CDR2 SASEGT. V dropped 2 bases and J dropped 0 bases, with 2 bases sitting between them. The CDR3 DNA reads TGTGCCAGCAGTGAAACCTCTGGGGCCAACGTCCTGACTTTC. This sequence encodes CASSETSGANVLTF.

The chain joins TRBV7-9 to TRBJ1-1; tentative D call: TRBD1 (6 bases). Germline assignment: CDR1 SEHNR and CDR2 FQNEAQ (reference sequence). The length of the CDR3 is 14 residues. Between the trimmed V and J ends, which lost 6 bases and 0 bases, there was a span of 11 bases. CDR3 sequence: CASSLDSMNTEAFF. CDR3 sequence (DNA): TGTGCCAGCAGTTTGGACAGTATGAACACTGAAGCTTTCTTT.

The genes are TRBV30 and TRBJ1-6; no definite D call. This CDR3 has 15 residues. Trimming took off 2 bases at V and 0 bases at J, with 8 bases between the two ends. Germline V CDR1 and CDR2: GTSNPN, SVGIG (reference sequence). In DNA form, the CDR3 reads TGTGCCTGGAGTCTGCCGAGCTCCTATAATTCACCCCTCCACTTT. This encodes CAWSLPSSYNSPLHF.

This rearrangement joins TRBV5-1 to TRBJ1-1; perhaps TRBD1 as D (5 bases). The CDR3 is 16 residues long. The V end lost 4 bases, the J end lost 4 bases, and 20 bases lay between the germline ends. In germline, CDR1 is SGHRS, CDR2 YFSETQ. The CDR3 DNA reads TGCGCCAGCAGCCCAGGGAGCGGGTATAGTAGCACTGAAGCTTTCTTT. Translated, it gives CASSPGSGYSSTEAFF. Using reference TRBV5-1 and TRBJ1-1 for the parts outside the CDR3, the full variable domain is KAGVTQTPRYLIKTRGQQVTLSCSPISGHRSVSWYQQTPGQGLQFLFEYFSETQRNKGNFPGRFSGRQFSNSRSEMNVSTLELGDSALYLCASSPGSGYSSTEAFFGQGTRLTVV.

In its sample, this clone was seen a few times. The chain has TRBV30 and TRBJ2-3; the D call may be TRBD1 or TRBD2 (5 bases each). This CDR3 is 14 amino acids long. V was cut by 4 bases and J by 2 bases, with 13 bases left in between. From germline, CDR1 is GTSNPN and CDR2 SVGIG (reference sequence). This chain's CDR3 is CAWTSPGTTDTQYF. Here the CDR3 DNA reads TGTGCCTGGACTTCCCCCGGGACCACAGATACGCAGTATTTT.

The chain couples TRBV6-5 to TRBJ1-2, with D unclear. V lost 6 bases and J lost 2, with 13 bases in between. Germline CDR1 is MNHEY and CDR2 is SVGAGI. The CDR3 runs 14 residues. The CDR3 reads CASSTKSRNYGYTF. The CDR3 DNA reads as TGTGCCAGCAGCACCAAGTCAAGGAACTATGGCTACACCTTC.

The chain joins TRBV5-6 to TRBJ1-2; D gene ambiguous. The CDR3 runs 13 residues. The V gene's germline CDR1 is SGHDT and CDR2 YYEEEE. The V gene lost 0 bases and the J gene lost 6 bases, with 9 bases spanning the gap. CDR3: CASSLGRRDGYTF. The CDR3 region has the DNA TGTGCCAGCAGCTTGGGAAGACGGGATGGCTACACCTTC.

J is TRBJ1-3 and V is TRBV18, with TRBD1 matching 7 bases. This CDR3 region has 14 residues. V shed 7 bases and J 3 bases; nucleotides not matched to a gene: 6. CDR1 KGHSH and CDR2 LQKENI come from the germline V gene. The chain's CDR3 is CASFKQGNGNTIYF. The CDR3 DNA reads as TGTGCCAGCTTCAAACAGGGGAATGGAAACACCATATATTTT.

J is TRBJ1-2 and V is TRBV27; D perhaps matches TRBD1 (5 bases). The germline V and J ends were trimmed by 0 bases and 1 base, with 6 bases remaining between them. The V gene's germline CDR1 is MNHEY and CDR2 SMNVEV (reference sequence). The CDR3 has 14 residues. The CDR3 reads CASSLSGGNYGYTF. Written as DNA, the CDR3 is TGTGCCAGCAGTTTATCGGGGGGTAACTATGGCTACACCTTC.

This clone was seen only once. The J gene is TRBJ2-7, the V gene TRBV9, with D perhaps assigned TRBD1 or TRBD2 (5 bases each). CDR1 is SGDLS, CDR2 YYNGEE, per germline. This CDR3 contains 16 residues. Trimming removed 3 bases from V and 7 bases from J, with 23 bases in between. CDR3 amino acids: CASSEGWGIGTGEQYF. In DNA form, the CDR3 reads TGTGCCAGCAGCGAGGGGTGGGGAATAGGCACGGGGGAGCAGTACTTC.

This clone was seen just once. The genes are TRBV19 and TRBJ2-1, with D perhaps matching TRBD2 (6 bases). V lost 5 bases and J 2 bases, leaving 16 bases between the germline ends. This CDR3 is 16 amino acids long. CDR1 is LNHDA, CDR2 SQIVND, per germline (reference sequence). DNA for the CDR3: TGTGCCAGTAGTGCCCTCAGGGCGGGGACCTACAATGAGCAGTTCTTC. Amino acid sequence: CASSALRAGTYNEQFF.

Only a few counts were recorded for this clone. The rearrangement links TRBV7-9 to TRBJ2-7, with a possible D match to TRBD2 (5 bases). Germline assignment: CDR1 SEHNR and CDR2 FQNEAQ (reference sequence). Trimming removed 5 bases from V and 1 base from J, with 15 bases in between. The CDR3 has 15 amino acids. Here the CDR3 reads CASSPPEAYSYEQYF. In DNA form, the CDR3 reads TGTGCCAGCAGCCCCCCGGAGGCCTATTCCTACGAGCAGTACTTC.

The gene calls are TRBV7-9 and TRBJ2-3; possibly TRBD1 for D (5 bases). The germline V gene encodes CDR1 SEHNR and CDR2 FQNEAQ (reference sequence). V lost 5 bases and J lost 2, with 14 bases in between. This CDR3 has 15 residues. DNA for the CDR3: TGTGCCAGCAGCCCAGGGCCGGCACACACAGATACGCAGTATTTT. Amino acids: CASSPGPAHTDTQYF.

This sequence joins TRBV10-3 and TRBJ2-7; 8 nucleotides line up with TRBD1. The germline CDR1 and CDR2 sequences are ENHRY and SYGVKD. V lost 4 bases to trimming and J lost 6 bases; unmatched junction nucleotides: 11. The length of the CDR3 is 15 residues. The CDR3 reads CAISVQGAHIGEQYF. The CDR3 nucleotides are TGTGCCATCAGTGTTCAGGGGGCGCACATAGGCGAGCAGTACTTC.

The V gene is TRBV7-8, the J gene TRBJ1-6; unclear D gene. The CDR3 contains 14 residues. CDR1 and CDR2 (germline): SGHVS, FQNEAQ. Trimming pared 5 bases from V and 6 bases from J, leaving 11 bases between. The CDR3 DNA reads as TGTGCCAGCAGCCCCCAAAACCCTAATTCACCCCTCCACTTT. Protein sequence: CASSPQNPNSPLHF.

This clone turned up a few times. This chain uses TRBV29-1 with TRBJ1-5; D is perhaps TRBD1 (5 bases). Germline-derived CDR1 and CDR2 are SQVTM and ANQGSEA. Between the trimmed V and J ends, which lost 5 bases and 7 bases, there was a span of 15 bases. The CDR3 has 13 residues. In DNA, the CDR3 is TGCAGCGTTCAAGGGGCGATTGGGCAGCCCCAGCATTTT. This sequence encodes CSVQGAIGQPQHF.

The chain couples TRBV6-6 to TRBJ2-7; D not certain. The CDR3 has 12 residues. The germline CDR1 and CDR2 sequences are MNHNY and SVGAGI (reference sequence). Trimming cost V 7 bases and J 6 bases, with 13 bases left between them. This CDR3 is CASTTTGREQYF. The DNA of the CDR3 is TGTGCCAGCACCACAACCGGCCGCGAGCAGTACTTC.

J is TRBJ1-6 and V is TRBV7-9, with D possibly being TRBD1 (5 bases). The CDR3 contains 14 residues. Germline V gives CDR1 SEHNR, CDR2 FQNEAQ (reference sequence). V was clipped by 5 bases and J by 13 bases, with 18 bases between them. Here the CDR3 DNA reads TGTGCCAGCAGCAGGGACGGGCGTCGTTCGCCCCTCCACTTT. It yields the protein CASSRDGRRSPLHF.

The rearrangement links TRBV11-3 to TRBJ2-1, with TRBD2 as a possible D gene (7 bases). The CDR3 length is 16 residues. CDR1 and CDR2 from the germline V gene are SGHNT and YENEEA. Trimming pared 1 base from V and 5 bases from J, leaving 15 bases between. CDR3 sequence reads: CASSLGGGGPNNEQFF. The DNA of the CDR3 is TGTGCCAGCAGCTTAGGAGGGGGGGGCCCAAACAATGAGCAGTTCTTC. Together with reference TRBV11-3 and TRBJ2-1, the CDR3 gives the full variable domain: EAGVVQSPRYKIIEKKQPVAFWCNPISGHNTLYWYLQNLGQGPELLIRYENEEAVDDSQLPKDRFSAERLKGVDSTLKIQPAELGDSAVYLCASSLGGGGPNNEQFFGPGTRLTVL.

This clone appeared a few times. The chain recombines TRBV4-1 with TRBJ1-1, with unresolved D. V was cut by 0 bases and J by 7 bases, with 0 bases left in between. There are 10 residues in the CDR3. From germline, CDR1 is MGHRA and CDR2 YSYEKL. CDR3 protein: CASSQDEAFF. CDR3 in DNA: TGCGCCAGCAGCCAAGATGAAGCTTTCTTT.

The rearrangement joins TRBV5-1 to TRBJ2-5, with 12 bases matching TRBD2. Trimming cost V 4 bases and J 5 bases; bases outside gene matches: 3. Germline V gene data show CDR1 as SGHRS and CDR2 as YFSETQ. CDR3 length: 14 residues. In DNA form, the CDR3 reads TGCGCCAGCAGCCCCGGACTAGCGGGGGAGACCCAGTACTTC. As protein: CASSPGLAGETQYF. The full variable domain, with the rest looked up from reference TRBV5-1 and TRBJ2-5, is KAGVTQTPRYLIKTRGQQVTLSCSPISGHRSVSWYQQTPGQGLQFLFEYFSETQRNKGNFPGRFSGRQFSNSRSEMNVSTLELGDSALYLCASSPGLAGETQYFGPGTRLLVL.

CDR3 sequence (DNA): TGTGCCAGCAGGATCAGGGGGCTGGGCACTGAAGCTTTCTTT. This encodes CASRIRGLGTEAFF. The chain joins TRBV28 to TRBJ1-1; TRBD1 aligns across 8 bases. V was clipped by 6 bases and J by 4 bases; unmatched bases: 7. The CDR3 totals 14 residues. From germline, CDR1 is MDHEN and CDR2 SYDVKM.